Sequencing of this T cell receptor (beta chain) was carried out in a study of T cell responses to AZD1222 COVID-19 vaccine. Whole-study findings and limits: White British donors predominated, females outnumbered males, and clonal diversity was possibly underestimated.

This clone has a single count. Its antigen remains unidentified. Germline V gene sequence: CDR1 MNHEY, CDR2 SVGAGI. Trimming took 6 bases from V and 4 from J, leaving 19 bases between them. This CDR3 has 15 residues. Clones were sequenced by immunoSEQ multiplex PCR, and TCRdb holds only the in-frame ones, with some missing. The table shows some 140,000 clones, with 92% occurring only once. The input for sequencing was peripheral blood, taken on day 0 of AZD1222 vaccination. The rearrangement links TRBV6-5 to TRBJ2-7, with D possibly matching TRBD2 (6 bases). The TCR sequence derives from an adult in good health. Written as DNA, the CDR3 is TGTGCCAGCAGGGGGGACTCGTCTTTTTTTTACGAGCAGTACTTC. As protein: CASRGDSSFFYEQYF.